One sample yielded the 26 T cell receptor beta chains listed below, sequenced in a study of control samples from healthy donors and cancer patients. Sequenced by immunoSEQ multiplex PCR; TCRdb stores in-frame clones only, minus some. The sample lists about 220,000 clones, over 90% occurring once. The material sequenced was blood. The source is a man aged 50-59 years in good health.

The CDR3 here is CASSRRGLDQPQHF. The CDR3 nucleotides read TGTGCCAGCAGTCGTCGTGGGCTGGATCAGCCCCAGCATTTT. This chain joins TRBV27 and TRBJ1-5; D not certain. The V gene's germline CDR1 is MNHEY and CDR2 SMNVEV (reference sequence). The CDR3 is 14 amino acids. Deletions cut 5 bases from V and 5 bases from J, with 13 bases between.

The gene calls are TRBV10-3 and TRBJ1-1; D unclear. V lost 0 bases to trimming and J lost 8 bases, with 10 bases between them. Germline assignment: CDR1 ENHRY and CDR2 SYGVKD. This CDR3 spans 13 amino acids. The CDR3 DNA follows: TGTGCCATCAGTGAGTCTCAAATAAGGGAAGCTTTCTTT. This sequence encodes CAISESQIREAFF.

This clone has a single count. The rearrangement uses TRBV28 and TRBJ2-7; TRBD1 matches at 10 bases. The CDR3 contains 14 residues. Trimming at V came to 5 bases and at J to 2 bases, leaving 3 bases not matched to a gene. The germline CDR1 and CDR2 sequences are MDHEN and SYDVKM. The CDR3 DNA follows: TGTGCCAGCAGTCTGGGACAGGGGACCTACGAGCAGTACTTC. Protein product: CASSLGQGTYEQYF.

The gene calls are TRBV15 and TRBJ2-4, with D tentatively TRBD1 or TRBD2 (5 bases each). This CDR3 region has 18 residues. The V end was cut by 6 bases, the J end by 0 bases, with 21 bases between. Germline V gene sequence: CDR1 LNHNV, CDR2 YYDKDF (reference sequence). The CDR3 sequence: CATRGPGEETLAKNIQYF. The CDR3 DNA sequence: TGTGCCACCAGGGGACCAGGAGAGGAGACTTTAGCCAAAAACATTCAGTACTTC.

V is TRBV7-2 and J is TRBJ2-3, with D tentatively TRBD1 or TRBD2 (5 bases each). CDR3 size: 15 residues. V was pared by 2 bases and J by 1 base, with 10 bases between. The germline gives CDR1 SGHTA, CDR2 FQGNSA. This CDR3 reads CASSLNVGGTDTQYF. The CDR3 DNA reads as TGTGCCAGCAGCTTAAATGTGGGGGGCACAGATACGCAGTATTTT. Supplemented by reference TRBV7-2 and TRBJ2-3, the full variable domain reads GAGVSQSPSNKVTEKGKDVELRCDPISGHTALYWYRQSLGQGLEFLIYFQGNSAPDKSGLPSDRFSAERTGGSVSTLTIQRTQQEDSAVYLCASSLNVGGTDTQYFGPGTRLTVL.

V usage is TRBV27 and J usage is TRBJ1-6, with D tentatively TRBD1 (6 bases). Germline V lookup: CDR1 MNHEY, CDR2 SMNVEV (reference sequence). V was cut by 5 bases and J by 2 bases, with 13 bases left in between. The CDR3 totals 16 residues. CDR3 in amino acids: CASSPRGGTYNSPLHF. CDR3 DNA: TGTGCCAGCAGTCCTAGGGGGGGCACCTATAATTCACCCCTCCACTTT.

This chain links TRBV18 with TRBJ1-1; 7 bases line up with TRBD1. The CDR3 is 14 residues long. The ends lost 2 bases at V and 5 bases at J; junction bases unmatched: 5. CDR1 and CDR2 (germline): KGHSH, LQKENI. CDR3 DNA sequence: TGTGCCAGCTCACCAACAGGGGTCGAAACTGAAGCTTTCTTT. The encoded protein is CASSPTGVETEAFF.

This clone was recorded only once. The gene calls are TRBV5-1 and TRBJ1-1; D remains unclear. Germline V gives CDR1 SGHRS, CDR2 YFSETQ. The V gene lost 1 base and the J gene lost 4 bases, with 11 bases spanning the gap. CDR3 size: 14 residues. CDR3 amino acids: CASSLLLDSTEAFF. For the CDR3, the DNA is TGCGCCAGCAGCTTGCTACTGGATAGCACTGAAGCTTTCTTT.

The chain links TRBV15 to TRBJ1-4; D remains unclear. This CDR3 has 15 residues. CDR1 is LNHNV, CDR2 YYDKDF, per germline (reference sequence). The ends were cut back, 0 bases at V and 0 bases at J, with 5 bases in the middle. The CDR3 DNA follows: TGTGCCACCAGCAGAGAGGAGCCAACTAATGAAAAACTGTTTTTT. Protein product: CATSREEPTNEKLFF.

V and J are TRBV7-2 and TRBJ1-1; D perhaps matches TRBD1 (6 bases). This CDR3 contains 16 residues. Germline V gene data show CDR1 as SGHTA and CDR2 as FQGNSA. Trimming left V 1 base short and J 1 base short, with 13 bases between. The CDR3 loop reads CASSLGRGAGNTEAFF. The CDR3 DNA sequence: TGTGCCAGCAGCTTAGGACGGGGGGCTGGGAACACTGAAGCTTTCTTT.

This chain joins TRBV25-1 and TRBJ2-2, with 8 bases lining up with TRBD1. The CDR3 consists of 15 residues. Trimming cost V 3 bases and J 4 bases; bases outside gene matches: 4. Germline V gene sequence: CDR1 MGHDK, CDR2 SYGVNS. DNA of the CDR3: TGTGCCAGCAGTGATGCGGACAGGGTCACCGGGGAGCTGTTTTTT. It is translated as CASSDADRVTGELFF.

The rearrangement uses TRBV7-8 and TRBJ1-2; no reliable D call. CDR1 and CDR2 from the germline V gene are SGHVS and FQNEAQ. The CDR3 has 13 residues. Trimming pared 1 base from V and 8 bases from J, leaving 11 bases between. CDR3 coding DNA: TGTGCCAGCAGCTTAGGTCAGAACAGCGGCTACACCTTC. This translates into CASSLGQNSGYTF.

This CDR3 reads CASSFQGNQETQYF. The CDR3 DNA is TGCGCCAGCAGCTTTCAGGGGAACCAAGAGACCCAGTACTTC. V gene TRBV5-1 combines with J gene TRBJ2-5; a possible D gene is TRBD1 (6 bases). Germline CDR1 SGHRS, CDR2 YFSETQ. The CDR3 extends over 14 amino acids. Trimming pared 2 bases from V and 0 bases from J, leaving 8 bases between.

This chain links TRBV20-1 with TRBJ1-4; no definite D call. Germline loops: CDR1 DFQATT, CDR2 SNEGSKA (reference sequence). Trimming shortened V by 4 bases and J by 8 bases, and 8 bases separated the two germline ends. The CDR3 loop spans 11 amino acids. The CDR3 coding sequence is TGCAGTGCTAAAGGGTACGAAAAACTGTTTTTT. Amino acid sequence: CSAKGYEKLFF.

The rearrangement links TRBV27 to TRBJ1-5, with unresolved D. The CDR3 covers 16 residues. V was shortened by 1 base and J by 2 bases, with 12 bases between the two germline ends. Germline V gene data show CDR1 as MNHEY and CDR2 as SMNVEV (reference sequence). The CDR3 DNA sequence: TGTGCCAGCAGTTTATTCAGCAGCGGCGGCAATCAGCCCCAGCATTTT. Encoded protein: CASSLFSSGGNQPQHF.

The J gene is TRBJ1-5, the V gene TRBV7-9, with a weak D call TRBD1 (5 bases). CDR3 length: 14 amino acids. Germline loops: CDR1 SEHNR, CDR2 FQNEAQ (reference sequence). Trimming took 5 bases from V and 1 from J, leaving 9 bases between them. The CDR3 bases are TGTGCCAGCAGCCCCGGGGACAGCAATCAGCCCCAGCATTTT. It encodes CASSPGDSNQPQHF.

The gene calls are TRBV19 and TRBJ1-2, with 7 bases fitting TRBD1. Losses at the gene ends were 4 bases for V and 0 bases for J; bases not matched to a gene: 8. In germline, CDR1 is LNHDA, CDR2 SQIVND (reference sequence). The CDR3 covers 16 residues. DNA of the CDR3: TGTGCCAGTAGTAAAGACAGGGCGCGAGCTAACTATGGCTACACCTTC. Amino acids: CASSKDRARANYGYTF.

Only one count was recorded for this clone. The chain links TRBV27 to TRBJ2-1, with 10 bases fitting TRBD2. CDR1 and CDR2 from the germline V gene are MNHEY and SMNVEV (reference sequence). The CDR3 covers 15 residues. The V gene end was trimmed by 2 bases and the J gene end by 6 bases; junction bases not matched to a gene: 4. The CDR3 nucleotides read TGTGCCAGCAGTTTAAAGGCTAGCGGGGGCAATGAGCAGTTCTTC. It is translated as CASSLKASGGNEQFF.

The rearrangement joins TRBV6-5 to TRBJ2-7, with a possible D match to TRBD2 (6 bases). The CDR3 length is 13 residues. Trimming stripped 6 bases from V and 3 bases from J, with 12 bases between. Per the germline V gene, CDR1 is MNHEY and CDR2 is SVGAGI. The CDR3 nucleotides read TGTGCCAGCAGGCGGGGCTCTAACTACGAGCAGTACTTC. Protein product: CASRRGSNYEQYF.

The chain couples TRBV7-2 to TRBJ1-1, with D uncertain. This CDR3 spans 13 amino acids. Trimming pared 5 bases from V and 1 base from J, leaving 8 bases between. CDR1 and CDR2 (germline): SGHTA, FQGNSA. In DNA form, the CDR3 reads TGTGCCAGCAGCCTGGGGTCGAACACTGAAGCTTTCTTT. It translates to CASSLGSNTEAFF.

This clone was counted a single time. The chain employs TRBV19 and TRBJ1-2; 9 bases are shared with TRBD1. Germline V gives CDR1 LNHDA, CDR2 SQIVND (reference sequence). The CDR3 runs to 14 residues. The V segment lost 5 bases and the J segment 8 bases; nucleotides outside the gene matches: 9. The CDR3 nucleotides are TGTGCCAGTAGTCCCGACAGGGGGATGATCGGCTACACCTTC. Translating it yields CASSPDRGMIGYTF.

The V and J genes are TRBV25-1 and TRBJ1-1; 10 nucleotides line up with TRBD1. The CDR3 has 14 amino acids. J gave up 11 bases and V 1 base, and 7 bases lay outside the gene matches. Per germline, CDR1 MGHDK and CDR2 SYGVNS. The CDR3 loop is CASSEFGTGAGAFF. In nucleotides, the CDR3 is TGTGCCAGCAGTGAATTTGGGACAGGGGCGGGTGCTTTCTTT.

This sequence joins TRBV5-1 and TRBJ2-4; 7 bases are shared with TRBD1. Germline assignment: CDR1 SGHRS and CDR2 YFSETQ. The trim removed 4 bases at V and 8 bases at J, leaving 6 bases unmatched. The CDR3 extends over 13 amino acids. Written as DNA, the CDR3 is TGCGCCAGCAGCACAAACAGGGGCGACATTCAGTACTTC. Its protein is CASSTNRGDIQYF.

J is TRBJ2-3 and V is TRBV5-1; 9 bases agree with TRBD1. The V gene end was trimmed by 3 bases and the J gene end by 6 bases; junction bases not matched to a gene: 5. In germline, CDR1 is SGHRS, CDR2 YFSETQ. The CDR3 loop spans 14 amino acids. The CDR3 loop is CASSSSGQGDTQYF. CDR3 nucleotides: TGCGCCAGCAGCTCCTCGGGACAGGGCGATACGCAGTATTTT.

The chain joins TRBV18 to TRBJ2-2, with D uncertain. Trimming shortened V by 3 bases and J by 0 bases, and 17 bases separated the two germline ends. This CDR3 region has 18 residues. Germline loops: CDR1 KGHSH, CDR2 LQKENI. CDR3 region: CASSPITRRLSNTGELFF. Here the CDR3 DNA reads TGTGCCAGCTCACCGATAACCAGGAGATTATCGAACACCGGGGAGCTGTTTTTT.

The rearrangement joins TRBV6-5 to TRBJ2-3, with D possibly being TRBD2 (6 bases). The CDR3 runs to 15 residues. The V and J ends lost 2 bases and 1 base respectively, with 10 bases between them. Germline CDR1 is MNHEY and CDR2 is SVGAGI. CDR3 coding DNA: TGTGCCAGCAGTTACGGTCGCGGGGGCACAGATACGCAGTATTTT. Translating gives CASSYGRGGTDTQYF.